This T cell receptor (beta chain) originates from a study of cytomegalovirus exposure and HLA in healthy donors. CDR3 length: 11 residues. Germline V CDR1 and CDR2: WSHSY, SAAADI. V was shortened by 9 bases and J by 0 bases, with 6 bases between the two germline ends. General study results and limits: Further analysis, carried out later, found HLA-associated TCR beta chains more clonally expanded than equally common other chains. Roughly even sequencing depth across donors was the assumption behind the presence/absence analyses. A later analysis by the authors found several of the most significant clusters apparently linked to common viral pathogens.

Primers for the PCR totalled 60 Vbeta and 13 Jbeta. Data came from immunoSEQ multiplex PCR; TCRdb stores just in-frame clones and leaves some out. Here the sample spans about 170,000 clones, around 78% being singletons. On this clone: Its matching antigen is unknown.

V gene TRBV10-2 combines with J gene TRBJ2-7; D not resolved. Sequencing was carried out using PBMCs. The sequence was obtained from a woman aged 30 to 39 in good health and CMV-seropositive. Here the CDR3 reads CARYSSYEQYF. DNA of the CDR3: TGCGCCAGATACAGCTCCTACGAGCAGTACTTC.